Presented here are 22 T cell receptor beta chains from one specimen sequenced in a study of blood T cell repertoires in COVID-19. The data were produced by immunoSEQ multiplex PCR, yet TCRdb's version contains in-frame clones alone and is incomplete. Altogether more than 250,000 clones are present, 90% being singletons, with the ten largest covering around 1.7%. The sequenced sample was PBMCs or T cells enriched from blood (not recorded which). Receptor source: a woman between 18 and 30 years old with acute COVID-19.

In nucleotides, the CDR3 is TGTGCCAGCAGCTTAGGACTAGCGGAATCCTACGAGCAGTACTTC. It codes for CASSLGLAESYEQYF. This chain uses TRBV7-3 with TRBJ2-7; 10 nucleotides agree with TRBD2. The CDR3 has 15 residues. The J segment lost 1 base and the V segment lost 2 bases, leaving 2 bases of the junction unmatched. Germline loops: CDR1 SGHTA, CDR2 FQGTGA.

This sequence joins TRBV27 and TRBJ1-2, with a possible D match to TRBD1 (6 bases). This CDR3 region has 15 residues. In germline, CDR1 is MNHEY, CDR2 SMNVEV (reference sequence). Trimming shortened V by 0 bases and J by 7 bases, and 15 bases separated the two germline ends. The CDR3 is CASSLSLQGSSGYTF. The CDR3, as DNA: TGTGCCAGCAGTTTATCGCTACAGGGATCTAGTGGCTACACCTTC.

The genes are TRBV7-3 and TRBJ1-6, with 7 bases identical to TRBD1. CDR1 is SGHTA and CDR2 is FQGTGA in the germline V gene. V lost 5 bases, J lost 7 bases, and 8 bases stayed unmatched. This CDR3 is 15 amino acids long. The CDR3 DNA is TGTGCCAGCAGCCCGACAGGGAGGCTAAATTCACCCCTCCACTTT. It is translated as CASSPTGRLNSPLHF. Supplemented by reference TRBV7-3 and TRBJ1-6, the full variable domain reads GAGVSQTPSNKVTEKGKYVELRCDPISGHTALYWYRQSLGQGPEFLIYFQGTGAADDSGLPNDRFFAVRPEGSVSTLKIQRTERGDSAVYLCASSPTGRLNSPLHFGNGTRLTVT.

This sequence joins TRBV5-1 and TRBJ1-1; D remains unclear. Trimming pared 0 bases from V and 0 bases from J, leaving 9 bases between. The CDR3 consists of 15 residues. Germline-derived CDR1 and CDR2 are SGHRS and YFSETQ. CDR3 sequence: CASSLVAGMNTEAFF. The CDR3 DNA is TGCGCCAGCAGCTTGGTAGCGGGGATGAACACTGAAGCTTTCTTT.

The genes are TRBV5-1 and TRBJ2-5; possible D gene TRBD2, 6 bases. The germline CDR1 and CDR2 sequences are SGHRS and YFSETQ. With 6 bases removed from V and 2 bases from J, the gap between germline ends came to 14 bases. This CDR3 contains 14 residues. CDR3 amino acids: CASKTTGSQETQYF. CDR3 nucleotide sequence: TGCGCCAGCAAAACTACCGGGAGTCAAGAGACCCAGTACTTC.

The chain employs TRBV11-1 and TRBJ2-1; D unresolved. The CDR3 runs to 13 residues. The V and J ends lost 1 base and 4 bases respectively, with 5 bases between them. Germline CDR1 is SGHAT and CDR2 is FQDESV (reference sequence). Here the CDR3 DNA reads TGTGCCAGCAGCTTAGACCAGTACAATGAGCAGTTCTTC. Amino acid sequence: CASSLDQYNEQFF.

This sequence joins TRBV2 and TRBJ2-7; the match to TRBD1 covers 7 bases. V lost 6 bases and J lost 1; bases outside the gene matches: 12. Germline CDR1 is SNHLY and CDR2 is FYNNEI. This CDR3 spans 16 amino acids. The CDR3 DNA is TGTGCCAGCAGAGAACTGACAGGGTACGGGTCCTACGAGCAGTACTTC. Protein sequence: CASRELTGYGSYEQYF.

The chain uses TRBV7-9 and TRBJ2-5, with 7 positions matching TRBD1. The germline V gene has CDR1 SEHNR and CDR2 FQNEAQ (reference sequence). The CDR3 loop spans 14 amino acids. J gave up 2 bases and V 4 bases, and 4 bases lay outside the gene matches. CDR3 DNA: TGTGCCAGCAGCTCCCGGGACAGACAAGAGACCCAGTACTTC. Residues: CASSSRDRQETQYF. Full variable domain (outside the CDR3, taken from reference TRBV7-9 and TRBJ2-5): DTGVSQNPRHKITKRGQNVTFRCDPISEHNRLYWYRQTLGQGPEFLTYFQNEAQLEKSRLLSDRFSAERPKGSFSTLEIQRTEQGDSAMYLCASSSRDRQETQYFGPGTRLLVL.

The CDR3 protein is CATSRGETSGPYEQYF. In DNA, the CDR3 is TGTGCCACCAGCAGGGGGGAGACTAGCGGGCCCTACGAGCAGTACTTC. The chain employs TRBV15 and TRBJ2-7; 10 bases map to TRBD2. Germline V CDR1 and CDR2: LNHNV, YYDKDF (reference sequence). The CDR3 runs to 16 residues. Trimming cost V 3 bases and J 2 bases; bases outside gene matches: 7.

The chain carries TRBV10-2 and TRBJ2-7, with TRBD1 as a possible D gene (5 bases). The V and J ends lost 0 bases and 3 bases respectively, with 15 bases between them. Per the germline V gene, CDR1 is WSHSY and CDR2 is SAAADI. This CDR3 spans 16 amino acids. The CDR3 region is CASSESTPNRRYEQYF. The CDR3 nucleotides are TGCGCCAGCAGTGAGTCGACTCCGAACAGGCGCTACGAGCAGTACTTC.

This chain joins TRBV5-1 and TRBJ2-2, with unresolved D. The V gene's germline CDR1 is SGHRS and CDR2 YFSETQ. V dropped 0 bases and J dropped 4 bases, with 10 bases sitting between them. The CDR3 totals 15 residues. Here the CDR3 DNA reads TGCGCCAGCAGCTTGGGATACCGCAGCACCGGGGAGCTGTTTTTT. It codes for CASSLGYRSTGELFF.

CDR3 residues: CAIRGQGRIYGYTF. The CDR3 region has the DNA TGTGCCATCAGGGGACAGGGGAGAATCTATGGCTACACCTTC. J is TRBJ1-2 and V is TRBV10-3; 10 bases line up with TRBD1. The trim removed 6 bases at V and 4 bases at J, leaving 5 bases unmatched. The CDR3 has 14 residues. Looked up from germline, CDR1 is ENHRY and CDR2 is SYGVKD.

The sample holds one count of this clone. The J gene is TRBJ2-7, the V gene TRBV19; 9 positions match TRBD1. The CDR3 covers 15 residues. Germline lookup yields CDR1 LNHDA and CDR2 SQIVND (reference sequence). V was clipped by 4 bases and J by 4 bases; unmatched bases: 8. The CDR3 sequence: CASSTGQGIPYEQYF. The DNA of the CDR3 is TGTGCCAGTAGTACTGGACAGGGGATCCCTTACGAGCAGTACTTC.

The chain couples TRBV21-1 to TRBJ1-6; the DNA was not used to check the table's D call, TRBD1. TRBV21-1 is given as a pseudogene. The length of the CDR3 is 14 residues. The CDR3 bases are TGTGCCAGCAGCAAAGTCAGCCAGGATTCACCCCTCCACTTT. Its protein is CASSKVSQDSPLHF.

The chain recombines TRBV7-2 with TRBJ2-7; 10 nucleotides line up with TRBD2. The CDR3 covers 18 residues. The germline V gene encodes CDR1 SGHTA and CDR2 FQGNSA. V shed 1 base and J 0 bases; nucleotides not matched to a gene: 9. The CDR3 nucleotides read TGTGCCAGCAGCTTAGGGCCTAGCGGGAGCCCTAGCTCCTACGAGCAGTACTTC. Residues: CASSLGPSGSPSSYEQYF.

The chain recombines TRBV7-9 with TRBJ2-7, with D perhaps TRBD2 (5 bases). Germline V gene data show CDR1 as SEHNR and CDR2 as FQNEAQ (reference sequence). V dropped 4 bases and J dropped 6 bases, with 10 bases sitting between them. The CDR3 length is 12 residues. CDR3 DNA sequence: TGTGCCAGCAGCTCTAGCCGCGGCGAGCAGTACTTC. This encodes CASSSSRGEQYF.

J is TRBJ2-5 and V is TRBV27, with D uncertain. Germline CDR1 MNHEY, CDR2 SMNVEV (reference sequence). Trimming left V 5 bases short and J 5 bases short, with 21 bases between. The length of the CDR3 is 16 residues. Here the CDR3 DNA reads TGTGCCAGCAGTACTTCCCTCCAGCCCAGCAGGGAGACCCAGTACTTC. It specifies CASSTSLQPSRETQYF.

The V call is TRBV5-6, the J call TRBJ2-7, with D tentatively TRBD2 (5 bases). V lost 2 bases and J 4 bases, leaving 22 bases between the germline ends. This CDR3 contains 17 residues. Germline CDR1 SGHDT, CDR2 YYEEEE. The CDR3, as DNA: TGTGCCAGCAGCTTCTACACTGACGGGGAGTGGATATACGAGCAGTACTTC. This encodes CASSFYTDGEWIYEQYF.

The chain employs TRBV18 and TRBJ2-1, with 9 nucleotides matching TRBD2. The CDR3 loop spans 15 amino acids. The J segment lost 6 bases and the V segment lost 6 bases, leaving 9 bases of the junction unmatched. CDR1 and CDR2 (germline): KGHSH, LQKENI. CDR3 coding DNA: TGTGCCAGCTCCGACGCGGGAGGGGGATTCAATGAGCAGTTCTTC. Amino acids: CASSDAGGGFNEQFF. Full variable domain (missing parts from reference TRBV18 and TRBJ2-1): NAGVMQNPRHLVRRRGQEARLRCSPMKGHSHVYWYRQLPEEGLKFMVYLQKENIIDESGMPKERFSAEFPKEGPSILRIQQVVRGDSAAYFCASSDAGGGFNEQFFGPGTRLTVL.

The chain has TRBV7-2 and TRBJ2-3; the D gene is possibly TRBD2 (8 bases). Germline V gene sequence: CDR1 SGHTA, CDR2 FQGNSA. CDR3 length: 18 residues. Trimming took 6 bases from V and 4 from J, leaving 26 bases between them. The CDR3 protein is CASSLPYRGLDLPDTQYF. The CDR3 region has the DNA TGTGCCAGCAGTCTTCCTTACAGGGGACTAGACCTTCCAGATACGCAGTATTTT.

The chain carries TRBV6-5 and TRBJ2-2; a possible D gene is TRBD2 (6 bases). Germline V gives CDR1 MNHEY, CDR2 SVGAGI. The CDR3 consists of 13 residues. Trimming removed 9 bases at V and 4 bases at J, with 12 bases between. The CDR3 nucleotides read TGTGCCAGTATGGGACTCCTCACCGGGGAGCTGTTTTTT. Its protein product is CASMGLLTGELFF.

A note on this clone: One junction end does not reproduce the germline sequence, and a read error may be involved. V and J are TRBV5-8 and TRBJ2-7, with 8 bases identical to TRBD1. CDR1 is SGHTS and CDR2 is YDEGEE in the germline V gene. The CDR3 contains 14 residues. The CDR3 region is CASSFRDRSLGLLF. The CDR3 DNA reads as TGTGCCAGCAGCTTCCGGGACAGGAGCCTTGGGCTCCTTTTC.